Listed here are 29 T cell receptor beta chains from one sample, sequenced in a study of T cells in tuberculosis. Sorting used thawed, overnight-rested PBMC stained with anti-CD3, a viability dye and GMM-loaded CD1B tetramer. The lipid loaded on the CD1B tetramers was C32 glucose monomycolate from Rhodococcus equi. Generated by immunoSEQ multiplex PCR, the TCRdb table keeps only in-frame clones and is missing some. The sample carries 70,000 to 95,000 clones, approximately 91% recorded once. The source material was CD1b-GMM tetramer-negative cells sorted from PBMCs. The receptors derive from an adult woman with latent tuberculosis.

This clone was found once. CDR3 sequence reads: CASSQVARINYGYTF. CDR3 bases: TGCGCCAGCAGCCAAGTGGCCAGGATCAACTATGGCTACACCTTC. This sequence joins TRBV4-3 and TRBJ1-2; no firm D call. Germline V gives CDR1 LGHNA, CDR2 YSLEER. V lost 1 base to trimming and J lost 2 bases, with 11 bases between them. This CDR3 is built from 15 residues.

V and J are TRBV7-8 and TRBJ2-6, with 7 bases aligning to TRBD1. Germline CDR1 reads SGHVS; CDR2 reads FQNEAQ. J was trimmed by 2 bases and V by 6 bases; bases with no gene match: 4. There are 15 residues in the CDR3. In DNA, the CDR3 is TGTGCCAGCAGTACCGGGACAGCTGGGGCCAACGTCCTGACTTTC. As protein: CASSTGTAGANVLTF.

The chain joins TRBV28 to TRBJ2-4, with D uncertain. V lost 5 bases, J lost 1 base, and 12 bases lay in between. The CDR3 totals 15 residues. The V gene's germline CDR1 is MDHEN and CDR2 SYDVKM. In DNA form, the CDR3 reads TGTGCCAGCAGTAAAGGCGGAGCGGCCAAAAACATTCAGTACTTC. Its translation: CASSKGGAAKNIQYF.

The J gene is TRBJ1-1, the V gene TRBV25-1, with a possible D match to TRBD1 (6 bases). The CDR3 spans 13 residues. The germline V gene encodes CDR1 MGHDK and CDR2 SYGVNS. The ends were cut back, 5 bases at V and 6 bases at J, with 13 bases in the middle. The CDR3 DNA follows: TGTGCCAGCAGTACAAACCAGGGGTCTGAAGCTTTCTTT. Protein sequence: CASSTNQGSEAFF.

The rearrangement joins TRBV5-6 to TRBJ1-4, with TRBD1 as a possible D gene (6 bases). CDR1 and CDR2 from the germline V gene are SGHDT and YYEEEE. The CDR3 is 18 residues long. Trimming pared 5 bases from V and 0 bases from J, leaving 20 bases between. This chain's CDR3 is CASSSPRDTTPTNEKLFF. CDR3 in DNA: TGTGCCAGCAGTTCCCCACGGGACACCACTCCAACTAATGAAAAACTGTTTTTT.

In its sample, this clone was seen once. The chain has TRBV5-1 and TRBJ1-5; D gene ambiguous. Trimming removed 3 bases at V and 5 bases at J, with 9 bases between. The germline V gene encodes CDR1 SGHRS and CDR2 YFSETQ. The CDR3 is 13 residues long. For the CDR3, the DNA is TGCGCCAGCAGCTATGAGGGTGATCAGCCCCAGCATTTT. Translation gives CASSYEGDQPQHF.

V usage is TRBV7-8 and J usage is TRBJ2-5; D uncertain. CDR3 length: 14 residues. Germline CDR1 SGHVS, CDR2 FQNEAQ. With 5 bases removed from V and 1 base from J, the gap between germline ends came to 11 bases. CDR3 DNA: TGTGCCAGCAGCACCAAGCCGGGCCAAGAGACCCAGTACTTC. Translating gives CASSTKPGQETQYF.

The chain couples TRBV27 to TRBJ2-2; TRBD1 matches at 9 bases. The junction had 4 bases not matched to a gene; V was cut back by 8 bases and J by 3 bases. Per the germline V gene, CDR1 is MNHEY and CDR2 is SMNVEV (reference sequence). This CDR3 comprises 14 residues. In DNA form, the CDR3 reads TGTGCCAGCCGGACAGGGGCAGACACCGGGGAGCTGTTTTTT. Its protein is CASRTGADTGELFF.

The chain joins TRBV28 to TRBJ1-4, with TRBD1 matching 7 bases. This CDR3 has 16 amino acids. With 5 bases clipped from V and 3 bases from J, the junction kept 9 bases outside the gene matches. Per the germline V gene, CDR1 is MDHEN and CDR2 is SYDVKM. As DNA, the CDR3 is TGTGCCAGCAGTAGTACGAGGGGGCTGGCTAATGAAAAACTGTTTTTT. It encodes CASSSTRGLANEKLFF.

The chain joins TRBV6-1 to TRBJ1-1; 7 nucleotides agree with TRBD1. Germline V gene sequence: CDR1 MNHNS, CDR2 SASEGT. J gave up 5 bases and V 0 bases, and 6 bases lay outside the gene matches. The CDR3 covers 15 residues. Here the CDR3 DNA reads TGTGCCAGCAGTGAAGCGGAGGGGGCAGGAACTGAAGCTTTCTTT. It is translated as CASSEAEGAGTEAFF.

The chain has TRBV7-9 and TRBJ2-1, with D unclear. The germline V gene has CDR1 SEHNR and CDR2 FQNEAQ (reference sequence). V lost 1 base and J lost 8, with 6 bases in between. This CDR3 has 12 amino acids. The CDR3 protein is CASSLVIHEQFF. The CDR3 region has the DNA TGTGCCAGCAGCTTAGTTATCCATGAGCAGTTCTTC.

The chain couples TRBV27 to TRBJ1-5; TRBD1 is a possible D gene (5 bases). The CDR3 loop spans 14 amino acids. Trimming took off 6 bases at V and 7 bases at J, with 16 bases between the two ends. Germline values: CDR1 MNHEY, CDR2 SMNVEV (reference sequence). CDR3 loop: CASSRGREGQPQHF. In DNA, the CDR3 is TGTGCCAGCAGCCGAGGCAGGGAGGGACAGCCCCAGCATTTT.

This chain connects TRBV5-1 to TRBJ2-7, with a tentative D call TRBD1 (6 bases). V lost 4 bases and J 0 bases, leaving 23 bases between the germline ends. Germline assignment: CDR1 SGHRS and CDR2 YFSETQ. The CDR3 length is 18 residues. The DNA for the CDR3 is TGCGCCAGCAGCATATGGGAGCCACAGGGTTCGCTCTCCTACGAGCAGTACTTC. This codes for CASSIWEPQGSLSYEQYF.

The J gene is TRBJ1-5, the V gene TRBV18; TRBD1 matches at 9 bases. Trimming took 5 bases from V and 6 from J; bases not matched to a gene: 14. The CDR3 runs 17 residues. Looked up from germline, CDR1 is KGHSH and CDR2 is LQKENI. In nucleotides, the CDR3 is TGTGCCAGCTCAACGACTGCCGGGACAGGGCCAAGTCAGCCCCAGCATTTT. Its protein is CASSTTAGTGPSQPQHF.

The chain couples TRBV7-2 to TRBJ2-2, with D perhaps matching TRBD2 (6 bases). The CDR3 length is 17 residues. Per germline, CDR1 SGHTA and CDR2 FQGNSA. The V and J ends lost 3 bases and 2 bases respectively, with 16 bases between them. The CDR3 is CASSFLGGRLNTGELFF. The DNA for the CDR3 is TGTGCCAGCAGCTTCTTGGGAGGACGATTAAACACCGGGGAGCTGTTTTTT.

The table lists this clone with a few counts. V and J are TRBV7-2 and TRBJ2-7; D might be TRBD1 (5 bases). This CDR3 is built from 13 residues. V was clipped by 5 bases and J by 4 bases, with 12 bases between them. Germline lookup yields CDR1 SGHTA and CDR2 FQGNSA. The DNA for the CDR3 is TGTGCCAGCAGCCCAGGGTGGGGATACGAGCAGTACTTC. Protein: CASSPGWGYEQYF.

The chain has TRBV2 and TRBJ2-5; D possibly corresponds to TRBD1 (6 bases). Trimming left V 4 bases short and J 2 bases short, with 11 bases between. The length of the CDR3 is 14 residues. The germline gives CDR1 SNHLY, CDR2 FYNNEI. The CDR3 here is CASSVGRGQETQYF. In nucleotides, the CDR3 is TGTGCCAGCAGTGTGGGCAGGGGACAAGAGACCCAGTACTTC.

The chain is built from TRBV29-1 and TRBJ1-1; D unclear. There are 10 residues in the CDR3. CDR1 SQVTM and CDR2 ANQGSEA come from the germline V gene. V dropped 5 bases and J dropped 4 bases, with 5 bases sitting between them. The CDR3 coding sequence is TGCAGCGTTTCGGGCACTGAAGCTTTCTTT. It encodes CSVSGTEAFF.

There are a few counts of this clone. The V call is TRBV10-3, the J call TRBJ1-2; weak D call: TRBD1 (5 bases). Per germline, CDR1 ENHRY and CDR2 SYGVKD. V lost 6 bases and J lost 0, with 11 bases in between. The CDR3 loop spans 14 amino acids. CDR3 protein: CAISDRTSNYGYTF. The CDR3 coding sequence is TGTGCCATCAGCGACCGGACATCTAACTATGGCTACACCTTC.

The J gene is TRBJ2-1, the V gene TRBV9, with 7 bases fitting TRBD2. The CDR3 is 15 amino acids. V shed 3 bases, J shed 4 bases, and the junction held 7 bases outside the gene matches. Germline CDR1 and CDR2: SGDLS and YYNGEE. Written as DNA, the CDR3 is TGTGCCAGCAGCGAGGACCTAGCGGAGTACAATGAGCAGTTCTTC. Protein sequence: CASSEDLAEYNEQFF.

The chain is built from TRBV5-1 and TRBJ2-1; TRBD2 matches at 11 bases. V was pared by 2 bases and J by 6 bases, with 4 bases of the junction left unmatched. CDR1 and CDR2 (germline): SGHRS, YFSETQ. The CDR3 loop spans 15 amino acids. The CDR3 loop reads CASSFPSGGSNEQFF. The CDR3 DNA sequence: TGCGCCAGCAGCTTCCCTAGCGGGGGGTCCAATGAGCAGTTCTTC.

The V gene is TRBV9, the J gene TRBJ1-2, with D hard to call. This CDR3 is 11 amino acids long. V lost 3 bases and J 8 bases, leaving 8 bases between the germline ends. Per germline, CDR1 SGDLS and CDR2 YYNGEE. The CDR3 DNA reads as TGTGCCAGCAGCGGTGTCGGGGGCTACACCTTC. This encodes CASSGVGGYTF.

This chain joins TRBV5-4 and TRBJ2-5, with 15 bases aligning to TRBD2. The junction had 9 bases not matched to a gene; V was cut back by 4 bases and J by 2 bases. The CDR3 is 18 residues long. Germline V lookup: CDR1 SGHNT, CDR2 YYREEE (reference sequence). Written as DNA, the CDR3 is TGTGCCAGCAGCCCAGCCGGGACTAGCGGGGGGAAACAAGAGACCCAGTACTTC. This sequence encodes CASSPAGTSGGKQETQYF.

This clone showed up just once. This rearrangement joins TRBV6-5 to TRBJ1-6; D uncertain. CDR3 length: 12 amino acids. V was trimmed by 5 bases and J by 10 bases, leaving 9 bases between them. The germline V gene has CDR1 MNHEY and CDR2 SVGAGI. CDR3 nucleotide sequence: TGTGCCAGCAGTGAAGCGTTGTCACCCCTCCACTTT. It codes for CASSEALSPLHF.

This rearrangement joins TRBV18 to TRBJ1-1; D not resolved. CDR3 length: 13 amino acids. Germline CDR1 and CDR2: KGHSH and LQKENI. With 2 bases removed from V and 0 bases from J, the gap between germline ends came to 4 bases. The CDR3 DNA reads as TGTGCCAGCTCACCAGAGGTGAACACTGAAGCTTTCTTT. It encodes CASSPEVNTEAFF.

The V call is TRBV7-8, the J call TRBJ2-5; 7 bases line up with TRBD2. The CDR3 sequence is 14 residues long. The germline gives CDR1 SGHVS, CDR2 FQNEAQ. The V gene end was trimmed by 1 base and the J gene end by 5 bases; junction bases not matched to a gene: 4. CDR3 sequence (DNA): TGTGCCAGCAGCTTAGGTCTAGCGGCGGAGACCCAGTACTTC. It specifies CASSLGLAAETQYF.

The V gene is TRBV7-8, the J gene TRBJ2-1; 8 nucleotides agree with TRBD2. The V and J ends lost 1 base and 6 bases, in that order; junction bases with no gene match: 8. Per the germline V gene, CDR1 is SGHVS and CDR2 is FQNEAQ. The CDR3 extends over 16 amino acids. The CDR3 sequence is CASSLVPGGAGNEQFF. CDR3 sequence (DNA): TGTGCCAGCAGCTTAGTGCCCGGGGGGGCCGGCAATGAGCAGTTCTTC.

The V gene is TRBV19, the J gene TRBJ1-2; D remains ambiguous. This CDR3 has 13 residues. Germline lookup yields CDR1 LNHDA and CDR2 SQIVND (reference sequence). Trimming stripped 5 bases from V and 2 bases from J, with 9 bases between. The CDR3 is CASSLELNYGYTF. In DNA form, the CDR3 reads TGTGCCAGTAGTCTCGAGCTAAACTATGGCTACACCTTC.

V usage is TRBV27 and J usage is TRBJ2-3, with 7 bases lining up with TRBD2. CDR1 is MNHEY and CDR2 is SMNVEV in the germline V gene (reference sequence). V was pared by 4 bases and J by 2 bases, with 9 bases of the junction left unmatched. This CDR3 has 16 residues. The CDR3 nucleotides read TGTGCCAGCAGTTCCCTCGGGAGCGGGGCCACAGATACGCAGTATTTT. Translating gives CASSSLGSGATDTQYF.